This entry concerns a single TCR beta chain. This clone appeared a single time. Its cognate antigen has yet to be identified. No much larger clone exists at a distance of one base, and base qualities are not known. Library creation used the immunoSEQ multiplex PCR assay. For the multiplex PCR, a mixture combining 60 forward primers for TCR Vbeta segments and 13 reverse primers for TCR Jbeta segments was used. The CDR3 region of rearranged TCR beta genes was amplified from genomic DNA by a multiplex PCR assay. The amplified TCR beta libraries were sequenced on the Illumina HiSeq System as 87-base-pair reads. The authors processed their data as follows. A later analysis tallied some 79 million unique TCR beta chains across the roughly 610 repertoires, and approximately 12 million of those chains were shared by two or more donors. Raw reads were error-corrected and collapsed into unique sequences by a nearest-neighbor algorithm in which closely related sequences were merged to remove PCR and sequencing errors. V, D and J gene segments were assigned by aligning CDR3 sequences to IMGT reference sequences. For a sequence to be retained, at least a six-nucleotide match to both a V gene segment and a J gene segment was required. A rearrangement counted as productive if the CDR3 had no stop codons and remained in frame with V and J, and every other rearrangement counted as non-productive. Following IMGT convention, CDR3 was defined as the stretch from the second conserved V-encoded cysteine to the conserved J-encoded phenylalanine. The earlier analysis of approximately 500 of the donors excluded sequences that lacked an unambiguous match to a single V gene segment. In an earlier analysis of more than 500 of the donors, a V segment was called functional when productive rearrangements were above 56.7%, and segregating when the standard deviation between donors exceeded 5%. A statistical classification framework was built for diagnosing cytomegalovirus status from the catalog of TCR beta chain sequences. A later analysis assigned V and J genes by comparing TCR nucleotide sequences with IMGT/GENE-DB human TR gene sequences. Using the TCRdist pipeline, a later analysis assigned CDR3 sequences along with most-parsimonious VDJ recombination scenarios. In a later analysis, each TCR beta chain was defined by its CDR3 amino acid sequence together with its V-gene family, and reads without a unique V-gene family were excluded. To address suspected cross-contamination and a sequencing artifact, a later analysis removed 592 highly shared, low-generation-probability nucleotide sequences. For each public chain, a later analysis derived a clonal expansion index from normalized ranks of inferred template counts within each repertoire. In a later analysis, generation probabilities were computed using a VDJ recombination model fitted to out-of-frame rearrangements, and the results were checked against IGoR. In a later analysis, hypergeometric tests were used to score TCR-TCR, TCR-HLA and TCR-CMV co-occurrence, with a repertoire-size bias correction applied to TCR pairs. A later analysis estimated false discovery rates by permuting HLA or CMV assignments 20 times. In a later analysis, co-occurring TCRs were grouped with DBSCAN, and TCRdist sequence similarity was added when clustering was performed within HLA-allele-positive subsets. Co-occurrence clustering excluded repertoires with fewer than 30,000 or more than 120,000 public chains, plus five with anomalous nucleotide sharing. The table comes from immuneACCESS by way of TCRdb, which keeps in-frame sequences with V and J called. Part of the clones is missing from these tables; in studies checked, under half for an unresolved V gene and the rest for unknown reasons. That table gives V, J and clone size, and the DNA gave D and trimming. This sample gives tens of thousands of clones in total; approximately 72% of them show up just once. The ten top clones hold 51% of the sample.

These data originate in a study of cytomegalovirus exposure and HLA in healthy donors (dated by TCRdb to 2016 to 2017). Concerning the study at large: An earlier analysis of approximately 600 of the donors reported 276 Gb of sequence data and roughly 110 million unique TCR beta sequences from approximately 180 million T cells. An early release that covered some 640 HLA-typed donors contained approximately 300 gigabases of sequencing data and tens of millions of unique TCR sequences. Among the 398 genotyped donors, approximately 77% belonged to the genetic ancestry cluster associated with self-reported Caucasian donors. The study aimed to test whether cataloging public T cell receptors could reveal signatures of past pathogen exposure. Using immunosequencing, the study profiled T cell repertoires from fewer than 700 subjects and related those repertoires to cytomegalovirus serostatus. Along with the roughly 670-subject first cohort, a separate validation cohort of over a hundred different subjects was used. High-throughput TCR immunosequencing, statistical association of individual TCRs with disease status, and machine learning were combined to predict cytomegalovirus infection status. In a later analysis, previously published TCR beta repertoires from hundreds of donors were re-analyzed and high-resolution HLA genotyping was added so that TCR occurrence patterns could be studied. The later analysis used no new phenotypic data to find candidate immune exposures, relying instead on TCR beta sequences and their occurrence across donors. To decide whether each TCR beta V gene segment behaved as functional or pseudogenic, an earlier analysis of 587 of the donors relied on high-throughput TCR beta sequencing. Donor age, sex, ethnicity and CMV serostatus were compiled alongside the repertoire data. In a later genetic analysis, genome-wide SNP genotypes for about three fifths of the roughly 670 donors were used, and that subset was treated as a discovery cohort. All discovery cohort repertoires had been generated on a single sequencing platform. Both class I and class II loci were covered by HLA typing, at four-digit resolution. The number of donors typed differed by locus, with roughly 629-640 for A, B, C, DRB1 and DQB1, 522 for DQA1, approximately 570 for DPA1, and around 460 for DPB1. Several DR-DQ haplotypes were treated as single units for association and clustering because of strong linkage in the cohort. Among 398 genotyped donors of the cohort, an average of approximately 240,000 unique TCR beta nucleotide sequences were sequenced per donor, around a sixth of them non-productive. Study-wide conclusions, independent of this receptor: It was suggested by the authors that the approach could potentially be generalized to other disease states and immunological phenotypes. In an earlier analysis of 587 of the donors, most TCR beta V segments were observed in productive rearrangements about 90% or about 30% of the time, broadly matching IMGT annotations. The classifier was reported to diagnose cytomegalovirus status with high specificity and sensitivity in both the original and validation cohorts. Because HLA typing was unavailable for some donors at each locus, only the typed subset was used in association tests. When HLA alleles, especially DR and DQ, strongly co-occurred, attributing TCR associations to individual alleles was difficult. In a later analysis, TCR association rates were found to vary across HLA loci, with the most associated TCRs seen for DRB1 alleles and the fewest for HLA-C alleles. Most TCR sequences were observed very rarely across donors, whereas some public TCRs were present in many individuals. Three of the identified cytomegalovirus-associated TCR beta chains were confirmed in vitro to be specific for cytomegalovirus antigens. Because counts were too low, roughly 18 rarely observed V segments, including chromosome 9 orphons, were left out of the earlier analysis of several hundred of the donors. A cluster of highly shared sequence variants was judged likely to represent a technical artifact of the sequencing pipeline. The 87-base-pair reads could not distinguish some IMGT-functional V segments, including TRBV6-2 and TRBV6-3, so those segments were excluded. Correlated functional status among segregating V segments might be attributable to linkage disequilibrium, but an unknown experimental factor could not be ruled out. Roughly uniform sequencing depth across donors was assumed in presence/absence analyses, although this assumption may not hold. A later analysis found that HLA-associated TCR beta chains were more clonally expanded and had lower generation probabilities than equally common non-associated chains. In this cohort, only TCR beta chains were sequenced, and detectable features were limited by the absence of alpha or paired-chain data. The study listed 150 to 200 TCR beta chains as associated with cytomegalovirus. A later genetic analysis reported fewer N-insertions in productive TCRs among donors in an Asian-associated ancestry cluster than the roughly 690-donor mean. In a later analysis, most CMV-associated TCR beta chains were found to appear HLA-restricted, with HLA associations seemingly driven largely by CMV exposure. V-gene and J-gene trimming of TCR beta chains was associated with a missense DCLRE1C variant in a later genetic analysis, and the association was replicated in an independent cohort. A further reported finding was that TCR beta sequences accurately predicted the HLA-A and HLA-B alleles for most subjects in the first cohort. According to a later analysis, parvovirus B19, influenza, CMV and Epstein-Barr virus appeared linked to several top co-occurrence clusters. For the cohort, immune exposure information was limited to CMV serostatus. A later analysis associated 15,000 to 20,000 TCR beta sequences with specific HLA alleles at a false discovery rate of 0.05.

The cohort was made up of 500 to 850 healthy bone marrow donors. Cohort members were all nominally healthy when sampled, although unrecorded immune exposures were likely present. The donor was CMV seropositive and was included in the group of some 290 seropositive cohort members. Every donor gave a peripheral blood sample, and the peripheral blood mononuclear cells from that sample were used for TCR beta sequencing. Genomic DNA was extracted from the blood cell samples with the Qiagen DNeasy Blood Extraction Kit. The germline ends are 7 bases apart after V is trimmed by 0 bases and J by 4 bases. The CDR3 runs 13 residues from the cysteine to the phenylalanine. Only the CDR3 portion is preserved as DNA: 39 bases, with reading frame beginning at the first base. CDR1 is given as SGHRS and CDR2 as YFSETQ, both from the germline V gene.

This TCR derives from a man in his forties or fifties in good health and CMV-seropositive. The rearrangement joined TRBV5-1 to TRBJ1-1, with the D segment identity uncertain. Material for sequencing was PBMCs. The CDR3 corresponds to CASSLEGVTEAFF. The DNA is TGCGCCAGCAGCTTGGAGGGAGTCACTGAAGCTTTCTTT.